This record covers a single TCR beta chain. Antigen: not known. These data are taken from a study of blood T cells in healthy people across ages. Study-wide points: Naive T cell percentage strongly correlated with TCR beta diversity.

Sample-barcoded 5' priming and a J-beta primer mix drove a second PCR of roughly 7 to 11 cycles. Each CDR3 protein gets one entry after TCRdb re-called the 5' RACE reads with MiXCR. The sample lists about 1.7 million distinct CDR3 sequences; roughly 27% were seen once. The receptor comes from a woman aged 25 to 39 in good health. Sequenced input: blood.

The CDR3 nucleotides are TGTGCCAGCAGCCCTTCCTCGCTTTACGAGTGGCAGTACTTC. Amino acid sequence: CASSPSSLYEWQYF. The J gene is TRBJ2-5, the V gene TRBV7-2; D gene ambiguous. The CDR3 totals 14 residues. With 5 bases removed from V and 11 bases from J, the gap between germline ends came to 21 bases. Germline V CDR1 and CDR2: SGHTA, FQGNSA.